This is a list of T cell receptor beta chains from one sample in a study of T cells in tuberculosis. Here immunoSEQ multiplex PCR was the method, and the copy in TCRdb shows in-frame clones only, minus some. The data contain about 35,000 clones, roughly 94% of them singletons. The sequences come from PBMCs, collected at tuberculosis diagnosis. The receptors derive from an adult with tuberculosis. Some clones in this sample may be carry-over from other donors' samples. CDR3s include the opening cysteine and the closing phenylalanine or tryptophan. Fields, in order: CDR3 protein, CDR3 DNA, D gene, V gene, clone size, J gene. A D gene is named only where the DNA matches it firmly. Only some rows state a clone size, as once, few, many or a class for expanded clones.

CDR3 protein: CASSLGTGDNEQFF
CDR3 DNA: TGCGCCAGCAGCTTGGGTACAGGAGACAATGAGCAGTTCTTC
D gene: -
V gene: TRBV5-1
clone size: -
J gene: TRBJ2-1

CDR3 protein: CASSLDLRQGAGDTQYF
CDR3 DNA: TGTGCCAGCAGCTTAGACTTGAGACAGGGGGCGGGAGATACGCAGTATTTT
D gene: TRBD1
V gene: TRBV7-9
clone size: -
J gene: TRBJ2-3

CDR3 protein: CASRGTSGKAYEQYF
CDR3 DNA: TGTGCCAGCAGGGGGACTAGCGGGAAGGCCTACGAGCAGTACTTC
D gene: TRBD2
V gene: TRBV2
clone size: -
J gene: TRBJ2-7

CDR3 protein: CASSLALTGMAKNIQYF
CDR3 DNA: TGTGCCAGCAGCTTGGCCTTAACAGGGATGGCCAAAAACATTCAGTACTTC
D gene: -
V gene: TRBV5-6
clone size: -
J gene: TRBJ2-4

CDR3 protein: CASSFGTPHAGSGYTF
CDR3 DNA: TGCGCCAGCAGCTTCGGGACACCACACGCAGGGAGTGGCTACACCTTC
D gene: -
V gene: TRBV5-1
clone size: -
J gene: TRBJ1-2

CDR3 protein: CASPGLAGGPSYNEQFF
CDR3 DNA: TGTGCCAGCCCGGGACTAGCGGGGGGGCCGTCCTACAATGAGCAGTTCTTC
D gene: TRBD2
V gene: TRBV2
clone size: -
J gene: TRBJ2-1

CDR3 protein: CASRPLAGGGSYEQYF
CDR3 DNA: TGTGCCAGCAGGCCTCTAGCGGGGGGGGGCTCCTACGAGCAGTACTTC
D gene: TRBD2
V gene: TRBV27
clone size: -
J gene: TRBJ2-7

CDR3 protein: CASLPRENTEAFF
CDR3 DNA: TGTGCCAGCCTTCCTCGCGAGAACACTGAAGCTTTCTTT
D gene: -
V gene: TRBV19
clone size: -
J gene: TRBJ1-1

CDR3 protein: CASSDERPAGAQYF
CDR3 DNA: TGTGCCAGCAGCGACGAGAGGCCAGCGGGGGCTCAGTACTTC
D gene: TRBD2
V gene: TRBV11-2
clone size: once
J gene: TRBJ2-7

CDR3 protein: CASSSMLAGNSYNEQFF
CDR3 DNA: TGTGCCAGCAGTTCGATGCTAGCGGGCAACTCCTACAATGAGCAGTTCTTC
D gene: TRBD2
V gene: TRBV28
clone size: medium-sized
J gene: TRBJ2-1

CDR3 protein: CASADPNEQYF
CDR3 DNA: TGTGCCAGCGCAGATCCGAACGAGCAGTACTTC
D gene: -
V gene: TRBV6-1
clone size: -
J gene: TRBJ2-7

CDR3 protein: CASSPLGATNTGELFF
CDR3 DNA: TGTGCCAGCAGCCCCCTGGGAGCTACGAACACCGGGGAGCTGTTTTTT
D gene: -
V gene: TRBV7-7
clone size: -
J gene: TRBJ2-2

CDR3 protein: CASSYTGTGEGEKLFF
CDR3 DNA: TGTGCCAGCAGTTACACAGGGACAGGGGAGGGTGAAAAACTGTTTTTT
D gene: TRBD1
V gene: TRBV6-6
clone size: -
J gene: TRBJ1-4

CDR3 protein: CASSSQRRSTGNEQFF
CDR3 DNA: TGCGCCAGCAGCTCACAGAGGAGGTCCACTGGGAATGAGCAGTTCTTC
D gene: -
V gene: TRBV5-1
clone size: -
J gene: TRBJ2-1

CDR3 protein: CASSTDGGVRTEAFF
CDR3 DNA: TGCGCCAGCAGCACGGACGGAGGGGTCAGGACTGAAGCTTTCTTT
D gene: -
V gene: TRBV10-2
clone size: -
J gene: TRBJ1-1

CDR3 protein: CASTPLRGGTYSGANVLTF
CDR3 DNA: TGTGCCAGCACCCCCCTTAGGGGGGGCACCTACTCCGGGGCCAACGTCCTGACTTTC
D gene: -
V gene: TRBV2
clone size: -
J gene: TRBJ2-6

CDR3 protein: CASSPTLAGPHEQYF
CDR3 DNA: TGTGCCAGCTCACCTACGCTAGCGGGGCCCCACGAGCAGTACTTC
D gene: TRBD2
V gene: TRBV18
clone size: -
J gene: TRBJ2-7

CDR3 protein: CASSLGRTYEQYF
CDR3 DNA: TGTGCCAGCAGCTTAGGCCGTACCTACGAGCAGTACTTC
D gene: -
V gene: TRBV7-3
clone size: -
J gene: TRBJ2-7

CDR3 protein: CASSLTGTTNTGELFF
CDR3 DNA: TGTGCCAGCAGCTTAACCGGGACTACCAACACCGGGGAGCTGTTTTTT
D gene: TRBD2
V gene: TRBV7-3
clone size: -
J gene: TRBJ2-2

CDR3 protein: CASSVGGRVDQPQHF
CDR3 DNA: TGTGCCAGCAGCGTAGGGGGCAGGGTCGATCAGCCCCAGCATTTT
D gene: -
V gene: TRBV9
clone size: -
J gene: TRBJ1-5

CDR3 protein: CASSPGTRGYEQYF
CDR3 DNA: TGTGCCAGTAGTCCAGGGACAAGGGGCTACGAGCAGTACTTC
D gene: -
V gene: TRBV19
clone size: -
J gene: TRBJ2-7

CDR3 protein: CASREGPGEQFF
CDR3 DNA: TGTGCCAGCAGAGAGGGTCCGGGTGAGCAGTTCTTC
D gene: -
V gene: TRBV2
clone size: -
J gene: TRBJ2-1

CDR3 protein: CASSLGGFTTTDTQYF
CDR3 DNA: TGCGCCAGCAGCTTGGGCGGATTTACCACCACAGATACGCAGTATTTT
D gene: -
V gene: TRBV5-1
clone size: -
J gene: TRBJ2-3

CDR3 protein: CASSRNGQFEGYGYTF
CDR3 DNA: TGTGCCAGCAGCAGAAACGGACAGTTCGAGGGATATGGCTACACCTTC
D gene: -
V gene: TRBV21-1
clone size: -
J gene: TRBJ1-2